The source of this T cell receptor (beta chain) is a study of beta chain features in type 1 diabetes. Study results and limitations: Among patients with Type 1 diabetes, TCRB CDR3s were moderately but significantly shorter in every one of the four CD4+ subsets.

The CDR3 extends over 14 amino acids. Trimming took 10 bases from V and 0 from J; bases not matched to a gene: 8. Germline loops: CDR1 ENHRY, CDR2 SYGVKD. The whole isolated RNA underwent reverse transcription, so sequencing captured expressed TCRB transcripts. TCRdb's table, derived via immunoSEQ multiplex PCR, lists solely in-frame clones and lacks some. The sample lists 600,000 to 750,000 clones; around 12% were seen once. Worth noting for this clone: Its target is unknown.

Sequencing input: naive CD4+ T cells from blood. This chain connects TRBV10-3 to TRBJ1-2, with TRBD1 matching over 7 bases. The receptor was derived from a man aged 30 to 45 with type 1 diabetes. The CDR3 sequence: CATRDSLANYGYTF. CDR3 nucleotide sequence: TGTGCCACCAGGGACAGCCTCGCTAACTATGGCTACACCTTC.